This T cell receptor (beta chain) emerged from a study of T cells after somatic rescue of genetic block. V was trimmed by 3 bases and J by 5 bases, leaving 14 bases between them. Germline CDR1 and CDR2: SGDLS and YYNGEE. The length of the CDR3 is 14 residues. The data were produced by immunoSEQ multiplex PCR, yet TCRdb's version contains in-frame clones alone and is incomplete. The sample has some 13,000 clones; 60% to 75% are singletons. The chain uses TRBV9 and TRBJ1-1, with D perhaps TRBD1 (6 bases). The TCR was taken from a boy between 10 and 17 years old. Sequenced sample: peripheral blood mononuclear cells (PBMCs). The CDR3: CASSGLKQGTEAFF. For the CDR3, the DNA is TGTGCCAGCAGCGGACTCAAACAGGGAACTGAAGCTTTCTTT.